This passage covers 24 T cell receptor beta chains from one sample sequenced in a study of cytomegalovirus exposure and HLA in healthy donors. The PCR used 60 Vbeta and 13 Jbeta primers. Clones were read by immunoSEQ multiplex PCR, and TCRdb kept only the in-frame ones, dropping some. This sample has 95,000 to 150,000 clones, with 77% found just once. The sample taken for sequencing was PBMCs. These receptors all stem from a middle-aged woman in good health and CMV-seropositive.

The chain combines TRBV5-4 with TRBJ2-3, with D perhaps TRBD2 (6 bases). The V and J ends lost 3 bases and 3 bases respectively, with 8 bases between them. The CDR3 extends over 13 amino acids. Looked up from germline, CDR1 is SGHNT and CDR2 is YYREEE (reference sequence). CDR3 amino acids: CASSWEATDTQYF. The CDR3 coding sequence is TGTGCCAGCAGCTGGGAGGCTACAGATACGCAGTATTTT.

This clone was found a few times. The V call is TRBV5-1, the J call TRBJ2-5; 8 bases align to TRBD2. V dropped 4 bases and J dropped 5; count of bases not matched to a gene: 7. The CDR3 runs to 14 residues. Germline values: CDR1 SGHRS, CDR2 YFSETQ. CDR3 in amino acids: CASSLAGPRETQYF. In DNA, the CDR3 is TGCGCCAGCAGCCTAGCGGGCCCCCGGGAGACCCAGTACTTC.

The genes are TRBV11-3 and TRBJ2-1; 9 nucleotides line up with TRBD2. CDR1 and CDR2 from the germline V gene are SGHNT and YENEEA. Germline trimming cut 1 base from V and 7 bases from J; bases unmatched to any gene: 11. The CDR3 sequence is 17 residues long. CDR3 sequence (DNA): TGTGCCAGCAGCTTAGGGGGGGCGGGAGGGCCAAGGAATGAGCAGTTCTTC. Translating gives CASSLGGAGGPRNEQFF.

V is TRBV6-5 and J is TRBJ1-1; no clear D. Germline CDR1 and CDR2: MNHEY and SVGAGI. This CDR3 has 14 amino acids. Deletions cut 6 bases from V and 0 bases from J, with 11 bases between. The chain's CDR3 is CASSRSLMNTEAFF. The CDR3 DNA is TGTGCCAGCAGCCGGAGCCTCATGAACACTGAAGCTTTCTTT.

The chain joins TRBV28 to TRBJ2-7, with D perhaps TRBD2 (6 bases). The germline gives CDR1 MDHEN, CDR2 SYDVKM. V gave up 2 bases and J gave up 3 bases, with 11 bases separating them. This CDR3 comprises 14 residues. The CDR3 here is CASSLGGKGYEQYF. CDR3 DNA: TGTGCCAGCAGTTTAGGGGGGAAGGGCTACGAGCAGTACTTC.

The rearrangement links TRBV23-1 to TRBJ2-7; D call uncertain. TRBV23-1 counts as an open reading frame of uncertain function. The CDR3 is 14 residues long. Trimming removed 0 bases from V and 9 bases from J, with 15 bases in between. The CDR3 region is CASSQSAPTQRQYF. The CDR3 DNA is TGCGCCAGCAGTCAATCGGCCCCCACGCAGCGGCAGTACTTC.

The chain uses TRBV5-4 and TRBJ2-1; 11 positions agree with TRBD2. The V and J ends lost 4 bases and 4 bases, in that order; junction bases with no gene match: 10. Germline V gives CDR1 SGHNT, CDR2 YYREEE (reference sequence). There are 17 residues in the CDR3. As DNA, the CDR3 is TGTGCCAGCAGCCTCTCCCGAGCTAGCGGGAGGTACAATGAGCAGTTCTTC. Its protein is CASSLSRASGRYNEQFF.

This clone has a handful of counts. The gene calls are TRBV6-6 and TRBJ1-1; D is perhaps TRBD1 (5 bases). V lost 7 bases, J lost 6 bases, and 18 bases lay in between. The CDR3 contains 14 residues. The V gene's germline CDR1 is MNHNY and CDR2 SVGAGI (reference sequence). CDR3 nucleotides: TGTGCCAGCACAATAGGGAAGGGGATAGCTGAAGCTTTCTTT. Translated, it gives CASTIGKGIAEAFF.

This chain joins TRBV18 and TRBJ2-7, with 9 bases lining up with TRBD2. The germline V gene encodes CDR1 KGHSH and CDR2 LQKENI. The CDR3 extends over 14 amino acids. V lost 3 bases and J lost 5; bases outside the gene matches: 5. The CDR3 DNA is TGTGCCAGCTCACCGGCCGCGGGAGGGGACGAGCAGTACTTC. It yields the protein CASSPAAGGDEQYF.

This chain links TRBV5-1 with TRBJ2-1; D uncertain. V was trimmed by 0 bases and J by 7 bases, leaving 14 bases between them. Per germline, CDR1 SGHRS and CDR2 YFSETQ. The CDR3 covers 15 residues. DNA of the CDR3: TGCGCCAGCAGCTTGGGACTGACCCGTGATAATGAGCAGTTCTTC. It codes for CASSLGLTRDNEQFF.

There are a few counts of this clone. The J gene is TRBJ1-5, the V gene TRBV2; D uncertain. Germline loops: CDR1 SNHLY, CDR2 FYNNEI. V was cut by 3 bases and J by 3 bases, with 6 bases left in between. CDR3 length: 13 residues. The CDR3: CASSDSHNQPQHF. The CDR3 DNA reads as TGTGCCAGCAGTGACAGTCACAATCAGCCCCAGCATTTT.

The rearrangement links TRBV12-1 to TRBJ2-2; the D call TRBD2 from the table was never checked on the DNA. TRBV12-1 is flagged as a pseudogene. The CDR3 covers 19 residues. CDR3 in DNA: TGTGCCAGCAGCTACCAGGGACTAGCGGGAGGTCTCAACACCGGGGAGCTGTTTTTT. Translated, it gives CASSYQGLAGGLNTGELFF.

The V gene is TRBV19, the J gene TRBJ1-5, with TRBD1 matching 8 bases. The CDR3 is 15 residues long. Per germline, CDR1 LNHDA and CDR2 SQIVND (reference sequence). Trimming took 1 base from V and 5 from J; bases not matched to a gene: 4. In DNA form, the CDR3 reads TGTGCCAGTAGTATAGGGCAGGGGGCAGATCAGCCCCAGCATTTT. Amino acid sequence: CASSIGQGADQPQHF.

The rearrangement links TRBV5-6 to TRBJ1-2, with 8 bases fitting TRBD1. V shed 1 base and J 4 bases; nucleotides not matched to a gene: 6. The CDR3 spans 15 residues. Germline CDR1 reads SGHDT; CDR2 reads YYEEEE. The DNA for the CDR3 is TGTGCCAGCAGCTTGCGGCAGGGGGCAAGCTATGGCTACACCTTC. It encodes CASSLRQGASYGYTF.

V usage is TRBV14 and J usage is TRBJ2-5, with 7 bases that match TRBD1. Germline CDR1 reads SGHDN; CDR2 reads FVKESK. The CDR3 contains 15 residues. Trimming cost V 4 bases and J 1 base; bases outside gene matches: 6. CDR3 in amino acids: CASSRDRASQETQYF. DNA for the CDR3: TGTGCCAGCAGCCGTGACAGGGCATCCCAAGAGACCCAGTACTTC.

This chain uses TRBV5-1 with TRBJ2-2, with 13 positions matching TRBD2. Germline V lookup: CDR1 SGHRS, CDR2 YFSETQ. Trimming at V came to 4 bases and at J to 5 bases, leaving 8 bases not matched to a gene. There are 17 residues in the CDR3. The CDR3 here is CASSDPGTSGTTGELFF. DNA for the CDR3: TGCGCCAGCAGCGACCCCGGGACTAGCGGGACGACCGGGGAGCTGTTTTTT.

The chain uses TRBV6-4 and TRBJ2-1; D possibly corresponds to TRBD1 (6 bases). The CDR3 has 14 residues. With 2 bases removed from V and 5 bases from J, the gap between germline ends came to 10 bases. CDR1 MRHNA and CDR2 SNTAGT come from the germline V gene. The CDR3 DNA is TGTGCCAGCAGTGACCTTACAGGGAACAATGAGCAGTTCTTC. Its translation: CASSDLTGNNEQFF.

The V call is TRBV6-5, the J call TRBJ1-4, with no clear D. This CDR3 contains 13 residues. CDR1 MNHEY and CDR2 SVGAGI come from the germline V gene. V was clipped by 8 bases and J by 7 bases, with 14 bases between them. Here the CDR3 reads CASRLGSSEKLFF. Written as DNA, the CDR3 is TGTGCCAGCCGGTTGGGGAGTAGTGAAAAACTGTTTTTT.

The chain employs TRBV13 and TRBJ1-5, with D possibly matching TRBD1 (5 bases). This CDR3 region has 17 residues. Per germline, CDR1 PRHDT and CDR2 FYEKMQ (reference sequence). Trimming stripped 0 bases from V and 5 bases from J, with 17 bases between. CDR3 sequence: CASSLGLRRGGDQPQHF. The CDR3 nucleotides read TGTGCCAGCAGCTTAGGCCTTAGGAGGGGAGGAGATCAGCCCCAGCATTTT.

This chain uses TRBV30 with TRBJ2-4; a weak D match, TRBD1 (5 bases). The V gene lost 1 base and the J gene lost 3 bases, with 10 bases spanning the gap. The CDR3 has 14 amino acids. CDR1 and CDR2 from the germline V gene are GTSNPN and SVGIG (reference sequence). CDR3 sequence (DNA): TGTGCCTGGAGTGGTGACAGTCTCAAAAACATTCAGTACTTC. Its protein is CAWSGDSLKNIQYF.

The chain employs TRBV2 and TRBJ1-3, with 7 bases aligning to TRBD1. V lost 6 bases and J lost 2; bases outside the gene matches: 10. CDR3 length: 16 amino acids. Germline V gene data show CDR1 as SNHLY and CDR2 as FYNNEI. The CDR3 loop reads CASRNRQGRAGNTIYF. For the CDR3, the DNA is TGTGCCAGCAGGAACCGACAGGGAAGAGCTGGAAACACCATATATTTT.

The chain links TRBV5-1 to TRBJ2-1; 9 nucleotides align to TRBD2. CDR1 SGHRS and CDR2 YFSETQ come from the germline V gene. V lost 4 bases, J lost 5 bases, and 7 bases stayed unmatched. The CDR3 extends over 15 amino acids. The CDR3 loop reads CASSVSSGANNEQFF. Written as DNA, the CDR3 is TGCGCCAGCAGCGTCTCTAGCGGGGCGAACAATGAGCAGTTCTTC.

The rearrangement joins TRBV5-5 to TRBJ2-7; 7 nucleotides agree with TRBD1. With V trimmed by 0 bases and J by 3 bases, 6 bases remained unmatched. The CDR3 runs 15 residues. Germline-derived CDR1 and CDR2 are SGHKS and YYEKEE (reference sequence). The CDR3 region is CASSLAGQALYEQYF. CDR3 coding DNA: TGTGCCAGCAGCTTGGCCGGACAGGCGCTCTACGAGCAGTACTTC.

The CDR3: CASSYSGAFMGNEQFF. The CDR3, as DNA: TGTGCCAGCAGTTACTCGGGAGCCTTTATGGGCAATGAGCAGTTCTTC. The J gene is TRBJ2-1, the V gene TRBV6-5; a weak D match, TRBD2 (5 bases). V was pared by 0 bases and J by 6 bases, with 15 bases between. Germline CDR1 MNHEY, CDR2 SVGAGI. This CDR3 contains 16 residues.